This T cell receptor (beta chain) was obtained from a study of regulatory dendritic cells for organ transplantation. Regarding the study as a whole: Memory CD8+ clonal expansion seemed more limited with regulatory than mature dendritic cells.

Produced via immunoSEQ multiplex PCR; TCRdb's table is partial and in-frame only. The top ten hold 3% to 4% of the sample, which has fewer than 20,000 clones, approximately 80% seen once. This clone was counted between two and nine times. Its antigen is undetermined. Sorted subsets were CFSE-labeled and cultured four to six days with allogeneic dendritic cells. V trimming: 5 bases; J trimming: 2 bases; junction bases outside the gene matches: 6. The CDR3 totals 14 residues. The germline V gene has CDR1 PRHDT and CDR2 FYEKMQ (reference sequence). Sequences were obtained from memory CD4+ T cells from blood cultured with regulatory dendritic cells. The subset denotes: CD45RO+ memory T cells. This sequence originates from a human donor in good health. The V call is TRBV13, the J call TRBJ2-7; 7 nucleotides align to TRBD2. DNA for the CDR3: TGTGCCAGCAGCCTCAGCGGGAACGCCTACGAGCAGTACTTC. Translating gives CASSLSGNAYEQYF. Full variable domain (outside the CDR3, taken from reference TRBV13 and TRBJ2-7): AAGVIQSPRHLIKEKRETATLKCYPIPRHDTVYWYQQGPGQDPQFLISFYEKMQSDKGSIPDRFSAQQFSDYHSELNMSSLELGDSALYFCASSLSGNAYEQYFGPGTRLTVT.